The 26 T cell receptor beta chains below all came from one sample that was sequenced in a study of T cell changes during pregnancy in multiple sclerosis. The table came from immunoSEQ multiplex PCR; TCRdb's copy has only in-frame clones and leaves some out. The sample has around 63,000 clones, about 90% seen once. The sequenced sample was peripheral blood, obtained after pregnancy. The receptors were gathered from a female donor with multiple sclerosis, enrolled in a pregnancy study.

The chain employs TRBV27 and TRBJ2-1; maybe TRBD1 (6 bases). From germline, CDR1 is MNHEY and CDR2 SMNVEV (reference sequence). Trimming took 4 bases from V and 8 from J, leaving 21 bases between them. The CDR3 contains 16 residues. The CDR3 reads CASSWSVGQFSHEQFF. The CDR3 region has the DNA TGTGCCAGCAGTTGGTCTGTCGGACAGTTCAGCCATGAGCAGTTCTTC.

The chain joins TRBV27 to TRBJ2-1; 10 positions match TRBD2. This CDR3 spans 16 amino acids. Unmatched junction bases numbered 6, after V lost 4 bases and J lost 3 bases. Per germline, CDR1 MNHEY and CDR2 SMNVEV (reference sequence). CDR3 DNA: TGTGCCAGCAGTTGGGGAGCTAGCGGGGGCTACAATGAGCAGTTCTTC. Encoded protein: CASSWGASGGYNEQFF.

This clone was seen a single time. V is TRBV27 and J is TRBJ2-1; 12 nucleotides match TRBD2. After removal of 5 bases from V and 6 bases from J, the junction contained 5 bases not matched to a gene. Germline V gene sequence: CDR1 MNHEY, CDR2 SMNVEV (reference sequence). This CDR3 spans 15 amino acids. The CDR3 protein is CASSQGTSGLNEQFF. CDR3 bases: TGTGCCAGCAGTCAAGGGACTAGCGGGCTCAATGAGCAGTTCTTC.

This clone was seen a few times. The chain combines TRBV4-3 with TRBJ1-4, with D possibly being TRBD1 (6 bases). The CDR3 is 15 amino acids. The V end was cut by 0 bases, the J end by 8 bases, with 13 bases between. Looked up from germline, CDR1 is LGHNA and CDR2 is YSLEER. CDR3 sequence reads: CASSQDPSDSEKLFF. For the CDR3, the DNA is TGCGCCAGCAGCCAAGATCCCTCGGACAGCGAAAAACTGTTTTTT.

CDR3 nucleotide sequence: TGTGCCAGCAGCCAAAGCGGGAGGGACACAGATACGCAGTATTTT. Amino acid sequence: CASSQSGRDTDTQYF. The gene calls are TRBV11-2 and TRBJ2-3; TRBD2 matches at 10 bases. After removal of 5 bases from V and 2 bases from J, the junction contained 4 bases not matched to a gene. Germline V CDR1 and CDR2: SGHAT, FQNNGV. This CDR3 contains 15 residues. Looking up the rest from reference TRBV11-2 and TRBJ2-3 gives the full variable domain: EAGVAQSPRYKIIEKRQSVAFWCNPISGHATLYWYQQILGQGPKLLIQFQNNGVVDDSQLPKDRFSAERLKGVDSTLKIQPAKLEDSAVYLCASSQSGRDTDTQYFGPGTRLTVL.

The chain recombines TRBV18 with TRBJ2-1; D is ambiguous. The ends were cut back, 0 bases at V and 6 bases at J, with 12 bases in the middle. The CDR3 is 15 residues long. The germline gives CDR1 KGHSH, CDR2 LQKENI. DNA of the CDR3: TGTGCCAGCTCACCACCCGAGTTCACCCTCAATGAGCAGTTCTTC. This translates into CASSPPEFTLNEQFF.

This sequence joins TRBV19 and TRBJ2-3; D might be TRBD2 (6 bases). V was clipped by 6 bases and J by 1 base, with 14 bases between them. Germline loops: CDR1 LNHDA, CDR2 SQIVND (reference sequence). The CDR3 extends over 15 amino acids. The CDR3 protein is CASRGTWKGTDTQYF. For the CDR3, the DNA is TGTGCCAGTAGAGGGACTTGGAAGGGCACAGATACGCAGTATTTT.

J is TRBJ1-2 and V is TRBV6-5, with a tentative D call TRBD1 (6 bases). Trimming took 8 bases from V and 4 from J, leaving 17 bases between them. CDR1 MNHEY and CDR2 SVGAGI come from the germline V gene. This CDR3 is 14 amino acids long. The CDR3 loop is CASGQSTDSYGYTF. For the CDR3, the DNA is TGTGCCAGCGGGCAATCCACGGACAGCTATGGCTACACCTTC.

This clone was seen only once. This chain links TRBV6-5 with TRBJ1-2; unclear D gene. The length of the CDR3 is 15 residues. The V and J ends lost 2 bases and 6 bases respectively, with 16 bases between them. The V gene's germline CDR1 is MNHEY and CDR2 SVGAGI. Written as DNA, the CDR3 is TGTGCCAGCAGTTACACTAGGTTGGAAATCCATGGCTACACCTTC. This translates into CASSYTRLEIHGYTF.

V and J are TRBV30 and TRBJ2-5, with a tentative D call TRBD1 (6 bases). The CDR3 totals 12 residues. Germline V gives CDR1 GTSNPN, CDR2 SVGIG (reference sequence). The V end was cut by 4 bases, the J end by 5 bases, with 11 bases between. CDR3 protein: CAWNGGRETQYF. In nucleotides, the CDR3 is TGTGCCTGGAATGGGGGCCGGGAGACCCAGTACTTC.

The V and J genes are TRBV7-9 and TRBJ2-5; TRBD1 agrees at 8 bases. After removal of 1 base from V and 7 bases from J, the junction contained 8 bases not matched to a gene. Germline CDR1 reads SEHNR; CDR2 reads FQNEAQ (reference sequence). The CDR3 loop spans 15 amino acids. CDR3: CASSLGQGRSGTQYF. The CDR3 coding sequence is TGTGCCAGCAGCTTAGGACAGGGGAGGTCTGGGACCCAGTACTTC.

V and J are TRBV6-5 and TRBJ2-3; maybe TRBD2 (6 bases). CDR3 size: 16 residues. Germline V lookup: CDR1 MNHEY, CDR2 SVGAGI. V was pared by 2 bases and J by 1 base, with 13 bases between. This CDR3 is CASSYGRLGGTDTQYF. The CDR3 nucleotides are TGTGCCAGCAGTTACGGGAGGTTGGGGGGCACAGATACGCAGTATTTT.

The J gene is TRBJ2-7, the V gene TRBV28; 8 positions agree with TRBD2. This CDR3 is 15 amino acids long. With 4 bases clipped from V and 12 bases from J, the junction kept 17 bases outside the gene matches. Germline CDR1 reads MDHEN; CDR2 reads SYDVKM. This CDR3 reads CASSSQAGALTGGYF. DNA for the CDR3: TGTGCCAGCAGTTCCCAAGCGGGAGCCCTAACGGGTGGGTACTTC.

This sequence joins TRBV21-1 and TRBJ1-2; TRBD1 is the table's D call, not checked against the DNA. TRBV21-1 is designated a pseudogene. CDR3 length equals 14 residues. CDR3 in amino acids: CAKVRGRVFGGYTF. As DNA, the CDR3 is TGTGCTAAAGTACGTGGCAGGGTATTCGGTGGCTACACCTTC.

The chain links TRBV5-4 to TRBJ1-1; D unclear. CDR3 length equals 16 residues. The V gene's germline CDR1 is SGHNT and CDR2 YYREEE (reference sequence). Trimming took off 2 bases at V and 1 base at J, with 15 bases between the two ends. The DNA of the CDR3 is TGTGCCAGCAGCTTTCTGGGCGGGGTGGGGAACACTGAAGCTTTCTTT. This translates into CASSFLGGVGNTEAFF. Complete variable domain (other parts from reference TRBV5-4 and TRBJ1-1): ETGVTQSPTHLIKTRGQQVTLRCSSQSGHNTVSWYQQALGQGPQFIFQYYREEENGRGNFPPRFSGLQFPNYSSELNVNALELDDSALYLCASSFLGGVGNTEAFFGQGTRLTVV.

CDR3 bases: TGTGCCAGCAGCTTACAGGGGGGAAACACCATATATTTT. This sequence encodes CASSLQGGNTIYF. The chain is built from TRBV5-4 and TRBJ1-3; 7 bases are shared with TRBD1. In germline, CDR1 is SGHNT, CDR2 YYREEE (reference sequence). The CDR3 runs 13 residues. Unmatched junction bases numbered 0, after V lost 2 bases and J lost 4 bases.

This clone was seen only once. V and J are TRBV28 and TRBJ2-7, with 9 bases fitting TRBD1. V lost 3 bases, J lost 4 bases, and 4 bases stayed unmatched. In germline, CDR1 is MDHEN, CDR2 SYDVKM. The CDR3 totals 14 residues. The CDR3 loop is CASSFQDRGYEQYF. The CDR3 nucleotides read TGTGCCAGCAGTTTTCAGGACAGGGGTTACGAGCAGTACTTC.

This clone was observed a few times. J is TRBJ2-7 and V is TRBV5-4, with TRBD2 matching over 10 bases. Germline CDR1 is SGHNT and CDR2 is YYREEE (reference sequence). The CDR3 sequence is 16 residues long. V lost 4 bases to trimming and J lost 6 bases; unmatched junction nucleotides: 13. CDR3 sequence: CASSHPASGRGAEQYF. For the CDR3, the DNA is TGTGCCAGCAGCCACCCCGCCAGCGGGAGGGGGGCCGAGCAGTACTTC.

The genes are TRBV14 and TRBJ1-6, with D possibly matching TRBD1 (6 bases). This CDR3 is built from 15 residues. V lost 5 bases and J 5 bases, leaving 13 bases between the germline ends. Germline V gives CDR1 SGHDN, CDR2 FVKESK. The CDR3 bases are TGTGCCAGCAGCAGTCGGGGGGCGGATAATTCACCCCTCCACTTT. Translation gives CASSSRGADNSPLHF.

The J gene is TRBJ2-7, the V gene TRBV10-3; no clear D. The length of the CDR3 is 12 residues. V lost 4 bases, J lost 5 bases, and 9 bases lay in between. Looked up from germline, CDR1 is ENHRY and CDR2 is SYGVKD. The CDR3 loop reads CAISVKQNEQYF. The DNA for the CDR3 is TGTGCCATCAGTGTAAAGCAAAACGAGCAGTACTTC.

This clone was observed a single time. In DNA form, the CDR3 reads TGTGCCAGCAGTTTTAACAGAAACACTGAAGCTTTCTTT. It encodes CASSFNRNTEAFF. The V and J genes are TRBV6-5 and TRBJ1-1; D is unclear. V lost 4 bases and J lost 2, with 8 bases in between. CDR3 length equals 13 residues. CDR1 is MNHEY, CDR2 SVGAGI, per germline.

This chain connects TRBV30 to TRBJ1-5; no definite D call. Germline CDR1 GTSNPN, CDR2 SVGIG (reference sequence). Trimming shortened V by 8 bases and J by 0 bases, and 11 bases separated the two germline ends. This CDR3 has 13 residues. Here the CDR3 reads CAGQVDSNQPQHF. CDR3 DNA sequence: TGTGCCGGGCAGGTCGATAGCAATCAGCCCCAGCATTTT.

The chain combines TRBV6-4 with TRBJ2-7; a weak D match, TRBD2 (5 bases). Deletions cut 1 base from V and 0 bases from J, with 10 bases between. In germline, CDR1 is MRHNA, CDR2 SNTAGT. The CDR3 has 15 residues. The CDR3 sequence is CASSDFGLNSYEQYF. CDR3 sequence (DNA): TGTGCCAGCAGTGACTTCGGACTGAACTCCTACGAGCAGTACTTC.

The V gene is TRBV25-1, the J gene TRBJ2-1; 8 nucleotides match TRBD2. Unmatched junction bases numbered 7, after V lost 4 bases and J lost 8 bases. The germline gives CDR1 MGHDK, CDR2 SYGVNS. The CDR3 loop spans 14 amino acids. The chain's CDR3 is CASSVSRGRHEQFF. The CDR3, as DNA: TGTGCCAGCAGTGTTTCTCGCGGGAGGCATGAGCAGTTCTTC.

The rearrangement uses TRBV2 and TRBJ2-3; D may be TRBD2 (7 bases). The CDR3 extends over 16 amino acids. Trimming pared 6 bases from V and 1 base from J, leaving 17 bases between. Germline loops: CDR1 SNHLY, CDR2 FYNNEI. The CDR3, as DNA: TGTGCCAGCAGGATGTCACAGGGAGGGGGCACAGATACGCAGTATTTT. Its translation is CASRMSQGGGTDTQYF.

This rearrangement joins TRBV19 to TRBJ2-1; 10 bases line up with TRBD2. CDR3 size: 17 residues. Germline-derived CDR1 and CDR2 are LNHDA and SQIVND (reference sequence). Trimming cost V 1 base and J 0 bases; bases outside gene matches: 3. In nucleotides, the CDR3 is TGTGCCAGTAGTATAGGGACTAGCGGAGACTCCTACAATGAGCAGTTCTTC. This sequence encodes CASSIGTSGDSYNEQFF.